This T cell receptor beta chain derives from a study of blood T cell repertoires in COVID-19. Assay used: immunoSEQ multiplex PCR; TCRdb lists only in-frame clones, some missing. The sample yields about 77,000 clones, around nine tenths seen once. CDR1 LGHDT and CDR2 YNNKEL come from the germline V gene (reference sequence). Trimming pared 3 bases from V and 1 base from J, leaving 3 bases between. The CDR3 has 13 residues. The receptor was isolated from a woman older than 75 with active or convalescent COVID-19. The chain carries TRBV3-1 (or the pseudogene TRBV3-2) and TRBJ2-2; D unclear. Sequencing was carried out using peripheral blood. The CDR3 DNA reads as TGTGCCAGCAGCCACCTGAACACCGGGGAGCTGTTTTTT. Amino acids: CASSHLNTGELFF.